This T cell receptor beta chain was recovered during a study of cytomegalovirus exposure and HLA in healthy donors. Study-wide results and caveats: Fewer N-insertions (relative to the roughly 700-donor mean) were reportedly seen in an Asian-associated ancestry cluster in a later analysis.

13 Jbeta primers and 60 Vbeta primers were used for the PCR. Repertoires were generated with immunoSEQ multiplex PCR, while TCRdb's copy carries only in-frame clones and drops some. This table has 100,000 to 150,000 clones, about 68% appearing once. A word on this clone: Its antigen is as yet unknown.

The clonotype was recovered from a man between 35 and 55 years old in good health and CMV-seropositive. Input material: PBMCs.

The CDR3 region is CASSDRSMSAEAFF. CDR3 nucleotide sequence: TGCGCCAGCAGTGATAGGAGTATGTCGGCTGAAGCTTTCTTT. The genes are TRBV10-1 and TRBJ1-1; no clear D. CDR1 is WNHNN, CDR2 SYGVQD, per germline (reference sequence). The CDR3 has 14 amino acids. V was shortened by 3 bases and J by 6 bases, with 14 bases between the two germline ends.